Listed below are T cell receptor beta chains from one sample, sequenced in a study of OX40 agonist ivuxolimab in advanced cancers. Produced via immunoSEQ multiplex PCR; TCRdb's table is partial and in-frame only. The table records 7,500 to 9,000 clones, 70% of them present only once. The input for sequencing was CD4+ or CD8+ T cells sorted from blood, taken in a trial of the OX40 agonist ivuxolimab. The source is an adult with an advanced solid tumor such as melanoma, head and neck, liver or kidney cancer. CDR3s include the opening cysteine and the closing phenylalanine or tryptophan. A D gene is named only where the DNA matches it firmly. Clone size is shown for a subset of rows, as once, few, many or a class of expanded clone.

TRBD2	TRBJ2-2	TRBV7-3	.	TGTGCCAGCAGCGGGACTAGCGGGAGAGGGGAGCTGTTTTTT	CASSGTSGRGELFF
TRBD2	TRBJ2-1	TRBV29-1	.	TGCAGCGCCCTTGGGGAGGGTGCCTACAATGAGCAGTTCTTC	CSALGEGAYNEQFF
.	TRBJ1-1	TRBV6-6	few	TGTGCCAGCCAGGACGGCCAGAACACTGAAGCTTTCTTT	CASQDGQNTEAFF
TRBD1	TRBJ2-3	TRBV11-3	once	TGTGCCAGCAGCGCCCGGACAGGGGGCGAAGATACGCAGTATTTT	CASSARTGGEDTQYF
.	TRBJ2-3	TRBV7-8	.	TGTGCCAGCAGCTTGGCTGGGTCAACTAGCACAGATACGCAGTATTTT	CASSLAGSTSTDTQYF
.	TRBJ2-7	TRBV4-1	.	TGCGCCAGCAGCCAATTGCTCTCCGTAGAGCAGTACTTC	CASSQLLSVEQYF
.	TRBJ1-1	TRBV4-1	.	TGCGCCAGCAGCCAAGGGACTGACATGAACACTGAAGCTTTCTTT	CASSQGTDMNTEAFF
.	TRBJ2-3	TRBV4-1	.	TGCGCCAGCAGCCCCCTAGCGTCTTACACAGATACGCAGTATTTT	CASSPLASYTDTQYF
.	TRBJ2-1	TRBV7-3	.	TGTGCCAGCAGCTTAATCCCCTACCCTAGCTCCTACAATGAGCAGTTCTTC	CASSLIPYPSSYNEQFF
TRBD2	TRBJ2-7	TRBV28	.	TGTGCCAGCAGACAAACTAGCGGACGCTCCTACGAGCAGTACTTC	CASRQTSGRSYEQYF
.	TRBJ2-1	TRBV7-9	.	TGTGCCAGCAGCCCGACCCTGGGGGAGGCGTACAATGAGCAGTTCTTC	CASSPTLGEAYNEQFF
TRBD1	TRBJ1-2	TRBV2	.	TGTGCCAGCAGTGAAGCGTTGGAGGGGGCAAGTGGCTACACCTTC	CASSEALEGASGYTF
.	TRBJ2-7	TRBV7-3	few	TGTGCCAGCAGCTTGCGGGACGAGCAGTACTTC	CASSLRDEQYF
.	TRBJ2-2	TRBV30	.	TGTGCCCAAGGTCCTCCGAACACCGGGGAGCTGTTTTTT	CAQGPPNTGELFF
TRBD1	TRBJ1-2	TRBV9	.	TGTGCCAGCAGCCCTTGGACAGGGAGGGACTATGGCTACACCTTC	CASSPWTGRDYGYTF
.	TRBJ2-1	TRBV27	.	TGTGCCATCAGTTTTGGTGGATGGAATGAGCAGTTCTTC	CAISFGGWNEQFF
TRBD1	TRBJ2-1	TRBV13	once	TGTGCCAGCAGGGGACAGGGGGCCTCCTACAATGAGCAGTTCTTC	CASRGQGASYNEQFF
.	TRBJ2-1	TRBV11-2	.	TGTGCCAGCAGCGCCCGCTACAATGAGCAGTTCTTC	CASSARYNEQFF
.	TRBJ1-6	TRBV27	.	TGTGCCAGCAGTTTTCGTCCCAATTCACCCCTCCACTTT	CASSFRPNSPLHF
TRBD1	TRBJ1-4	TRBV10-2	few	TGCGCCAGCTGTAGGACAGGGGACGAAAAACTGTTTTTT	CASCRTGDEKLFF
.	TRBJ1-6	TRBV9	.	TGTGCCAGCAGCCCCACCCCTGATTCACCCCTCCACTTT	CASSPTPDSPLHF
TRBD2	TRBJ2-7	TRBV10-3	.	TGTGCCATCAGCCCCGGGAGCGGGGGGGTACCCTACGAGCAGTACTTC	CAISPGSGGVPYEQYF
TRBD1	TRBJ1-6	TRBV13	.	TGTGCCAGCAGCTTGGACAGGGGTTTTTCACCCCTCCACTTT	CASSLDRGFSPLHF
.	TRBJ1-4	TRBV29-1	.	TGCAGCGTTGAACGGATGGGGAGTCAAGAAAAACTGTTTTTT	CSVERMGSQEKLFF
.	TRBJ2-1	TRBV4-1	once	TGCGCCAGCAGCCAAGCTATCCCTGGCGCCTACAATGAGCAGTTCTTC	CASSQAIPGAYNEQFF
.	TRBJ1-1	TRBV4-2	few	TGTGCCAGCAGCCGGGGGAAGGACACTGAAGCTTTCTTT	CASSRGKDTEAFF
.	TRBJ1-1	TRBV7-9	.	TGTGCCAGCAGCTTGGGCTGGGAAGCTTTCTTT	CASSLGWEAFF
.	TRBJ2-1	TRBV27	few	TGTGCCAGCGGTTGGACAGCCTCCTACAATGAGCAGTTCTTC	CASGWTASYNEQFF
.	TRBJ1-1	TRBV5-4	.	TGTGCCAGCAGCTTCGGAGCCGGCGCTGAAGCTTTCTTT	CASSFGAGAEAFF
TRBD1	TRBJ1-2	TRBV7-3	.	TGTGCCAGCAGCCGGGACAGCTACTATGGCTACACCTTC	CASSRDSYYGYTF
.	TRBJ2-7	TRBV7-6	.	TGTGCCAGCAGCTTAGAGGGGTGGGCCAGGGAGCAGTACTTC	CASSLEGWAREQYF